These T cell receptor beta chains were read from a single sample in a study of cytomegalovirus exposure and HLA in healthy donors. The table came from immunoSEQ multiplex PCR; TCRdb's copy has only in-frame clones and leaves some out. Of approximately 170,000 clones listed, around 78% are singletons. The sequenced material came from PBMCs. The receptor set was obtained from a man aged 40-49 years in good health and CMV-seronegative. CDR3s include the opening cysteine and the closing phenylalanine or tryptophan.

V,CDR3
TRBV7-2,CASSPDRKYTEAFF
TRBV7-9,CASSEQGNTEAFF
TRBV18,CASSLMDRGAGELFF
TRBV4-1,CASSAIRRGTPGYTF
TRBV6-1,CASNPGDRGYGYTF
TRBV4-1,CASSLGVRQKLAKNIQYF
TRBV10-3,CAISALEQVVPYEQYF
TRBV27,CASKLLRDTGTQYF
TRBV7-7,CASSLARETNEQFF
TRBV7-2,CASSLGQEGEKLFF
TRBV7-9,CASSLTGFSGEQFF
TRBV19,CASTRQGEISGNTIYF
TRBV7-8,CASSVGLADQETQYF
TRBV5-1,CASSLAITTGRETQYF